Listed here are 14 T cell receptor beta chains from one sample, sequenced in a study of T-cell memory formation after mild COVID-19. A single record per CDR3 protein comes from TCRdb applying MiXCR to the 5' RACE reads. The sample has about 390,000 distinct CDR3 sequences; 16% are singletons. The sample consisted of PBMCs or a T cell subset sorted from them (not recorded which). These receptor sequences come from a young man who had mild COVID-19 (a few samples of this study predate the infection). Cell type and time point are not known.

This clonotype was found once. The chain links TRBV6-6 to TRBJ1-5; TRBD1 might be the D (5 bases). The germline gives CDR1 MNHNY, CDR2 SVGAGI (reference sequence). V dropped 6 bases and J dropped 1 base, with 10 bases sitting between them. The CDR3 length is 14 residues. CDR3 protein: CASSQTESNQPQHF. The CDR3 nucleotides read TGTGCCAGCAGCCAGACAGAGAGCAATCAGCCCCAGCATTTT.

This clonotype was counted between two and nine times. CDR3 residues: CASSLVRTGARNEQFF. CDR3 bases: TGTGCCAGCAGCTTAGTCCGGACAGGGGCAAGGAATGAGCAGTTCTTC. The chain has TRBV7-2 and TRBJ2-1, with 9 positions matching TRBD1. This CDR3 contains 16 residues. Losses at the gene ends were 1 base for V and 7 bases for J; bases not matched to a gene: 8. Germline V gene lookup returns CDR1 SGHTA and CDR2 FQGNSA.

This sequence joins TRBV6-1 and TRBJ2-7; unclear D gene. Germline lookup yields CDR1 MNHNS and CDR2 SASEGT. V was shortened by 6 bases and J by 0 bases, with 15 bases between the two germline ends. The CDR3 has 15 residues. DNA for the CDR3: TGTGCCAGCAGGGGGTGGCGGCTTGACTCCTACGAGCAGTACGTC. This codes for CASRGWRLDSYEQYV.

Only a few counts were recorded for this clonotype. This sequence joins TRBV20-1 and TRBJ2-7, with D unclear. This CDR3 region has 11 residues. Germline CDR1 and CDR2: DFQATT and SNEGSKA (reference sequence). Trimming took off 2 bases at V and 3 bases at J, with 5 bases between the two ends. The CDR3 coding sequence is TGCAGTGCTAGATACGACTACGAGCAGTACTTC. It specifies CSARYDYEQYF.

The sample holds many counts of this clonotype. For the CDR3, the DNA is TGCAGTGCGCCGGGACAGGCGAACACTGAAGCTTTCTTT. The encoded protein is CSAPGQANTEAFF. V gene TRBV20-1 combines with J gene TRBJ1-1, with 8 bases aligning to TRBD1. The CDR3 spans 13 residues. V was pared by 6 bases and J by 1 base, with 4 bases of the junction left unmatched. Germline V gene sequence: CDR1 DFQATT, CDR2 SNEGSKA (reference sequence).

This clonotype was seen a few times. The chain is built from TRBV4-2 and TRBJ2-5; TRBD1 matches at 7 bases. Germline CDR1 and CDR2: LGHNA and YNFKEQ. This CDR3 has 15 residues. V shed 4 bases and J 1 base; nucleotides not matched to a gene: 6. For the CDR3, the DNA is TGTGCCAGCAGCCTTTGGGACAGCCTCCAAGAGACCCAGTACTTC. Translated, it gives CASSLWDSLQETQYF.

The chain uses TRBV4-2 and TRBJ2-2; D is perhaps TRBD1 (7 bases). Germline V gene lookup returns CDR1 LGHNA and CDR2 YNFKEQ. The length of the CDR3 is 16 residues. V was trimmed by 3 bases and J by 1 base, leaving 12 bases between them. CDR3 sequence: CASSQAGQLNTGELFF. CDR3 bases: TGTGCCAGCAGCCAGGCGGGACAGCTGAACACCGGGGAGCTGTTTTTT.

This clonotype was counted a few times. The chain carries TRBV7-6 and TRBJ2-7, with TRBD1 identical over 10 bases. Germline trimming cut 5 bases from V and 3 bases from J; bases unmatched to any gene: 7. This CDR3 region has 15 residues. Germline CDR1 reads SGHVS; CDR2 reads FNYEAQ. CDR3 bases: TGTGCCAGCAGCCTGGGACAGGGGCCGTGCTACGAGCAGTACGTC. Protein sequence: CASSLGQGPCYEQYV.

The rearrangement links TRBV3-1 to TRBJ1-4, with D possibly being TRBD1 (5 bases). The CDR3 covers 15 residues. The ends were cut back, 1 base at V and 6 bases at J, with 12 bases in the middle. Per germline, CDR1 LGHDT and CDR2 YNNKEL (reference sequence). The chain's CDR3 is CASSQGGPRDEKLFF. The DNA of the CDR3 is TGTGCCAGCAGCCAAGGGGGACCACGGGATGAAAAACTGTTTTTT.

This clonotype came up a few times. CDR3 region: CSAPHPLYQETQYF. The DNA for the CDR3 is TGCAGTGCCCCTCATCCACTGTACCAAGAGACCCAGTACTTC. The rearrangement links TRBV20-1 to TRBJ2-5; D uncertain. From germline, CDR1 is DFQATT and CDR2 SNEGSKA (reference sequence). V was trimmed by 6 bases and J by 0 bases, leaving 14 bases between them. The CDR3 has 14 amino acids.

This clonotype was seen a handful of times. The chain employs TRBV11-2 and TRBJ1-2, with a possible D match to TRBD1 (6 bases). The length of the CDR3 is 16 residues. Looked up from germline, CDR1 is SGHAT and CDR2 is FQNNGV. Trimming left V 5 bases short and J 4 bases short, with 20 bases between. CDR3 sequence (DNA): TGTGCCAGCAGCCCTACCCGCAGGGGCCCCTCCTATGGCTACACCTTC. It codes for CASSPTRRGPSYGYTF.

This clonotype was observed a few times. The chain recombines TRBV7-9 with TRBJ1-1, with 7 bases that match TRBD1. This CDR3 has 15 amino acids. V gave up 4 bases and J gave up 3 bases; unmatched junction bases: 8. Germline loops: CDR1 SEHNR, CDR2 FQNEAQ (reference sequence). CDR3 nucleotide sequence: TGTGCCAGCAGCTATCGGGCCAGGGGGGACACTGAAGCTTTCTTT. Protein: CASSYRARGDTEAFF.

The rearrangement links TRBV7-3 to TRBJ2-1, with unresolved D. V shed 5 bases and J shed 2 bases, with 7 bases lying between them. Germline values: CDR1 SGHTA, CDR2 FQGTGA. The CDR3 spans 13 residues. CDR3 DNA sequence: TGTGCCAGCAGCGTGACCACCTACAATGAGCAGTTCTTC. Protein product: CASSVTTYNEQFF.

Only a few counts were recorded for this clonotype. DNA of the CDR3: TGTGCCAGCAGCCCTCTATCGAGGGGGGAGGTTGGCTACACCTTC. Its protein product is CASSPLSRGEVGYTF. V usage is TRBV6-6 and J usage is TRBJ1-2, with a possible D match to TRBD1 (6 bases). Germline V gene lookup returns CDR1 MNHNY and CDR2 SVGAGI (reference sequence). Deletions cut 6 bases from V and 7 bases from J, with 21 bases between. This CDR3 contains 15 residues.